This TCR beta chain was identified during a study of blood T cell repertoires in COVID-19. Study-level background: Italy, Spain and the United States were the sources of the convalescent and acute COVID-19 samples. PBMCs, B-cell-depleted T cells, or T cells were the source of the cDNA or gDNA that made up the material.

Per the original data handling: Amplification of reference gene primers was used by the study to estimate nucleated cell counts. Generated by immunoSEQ multiplex PCR, the TCRdb table keeps only in-frame clones and is missing some. That table furnishes V, J and clone size, whereas the DNA furnished D and trimming. The sample shows approximately 110,000 clones, 75% to 90% of them seen only once. A few counts support this clone. The CDR3 is made up of 17 amino acids. Germline loops: CDR1 MGHRA, CDR2 YSYEKL. Trimming shortened V by 0 bases and J by 0 bases, and 11 bases separated the two germline ends. The rearrangement uses TRBV4-1 and TRBJ1-4; D possibly corresponds to TRBD1 (6 bases). The receptor comes from a human donor in a cohort sampled during active COVID-19. Sequenced sample: peripheral blood. In DNA, the CDR3 is TGCGCCAGCAGCCAAGATCGAGGGGGTCCAACTAATGAAAAACTGTTTTTT. Encoded protein: CASSQDRGGPTNEKLFF.